These T cell receptor beta chains were read from a single sample in a study of cytomegalovirus exposure and HLA in healthy donors. Only in-frame clones appear in the TCRdb table, and some are missing; sequencing was by immunoSEQ multiplex PCR. The sample lists around 110,000 clones, over 80% occurring once. Sequenced sample: PBMCs. These receptors were obtained from a man aged 25 to 45 in good health and CMV-seropositive. Each CDR3 is given with its conserved first and last residue. Expanded clones are given a class, and other clones once, few, many or no size at all.

14 - TRBJ1-4 TRBV2 CASSETGGNEKLFF
14 - TRBJ2-5 TRBV9 CASSTLATKETQYF
13 - TRBJ2-1 TRBV18 CASSTSIYNEQFF
14 - TRBJ1-2 TRBV18 CASSPDRTNYGYTF
16 - TRBJ2-4 TRBV5-1 CASSLNFAGGRGIQYF
14 - TRBJ1-5 TRBV19 CASSIELSNQPQHF
13 few TRBJ2-5 TRBV18 CASSPPVVETQYF
15 - TRBJ2-3 TRBV18 CASSPLAGVRDTQYF
16 - TRBJ2-2 TRBV27 CASSLGQGRDAGELFF
16 - TRBJ2-3 TRBV7-7 CASSLEAGGGTDTQYF
13 - TRBJ2-7 TRBV11-3 CASSSRLVYEQYF
14 - TRBJ2-1 TRBV5-1 CASSTGTGVNEQFF
12 - TRBJ1-2 TRBV10-3 CAINNGNYGYTF
18 - TRBJ2-6 TRBV6-4 CASSDSGRGYSGANVLTF
14 - TRBJ2-3 TRBV6-1 CASSEIPSTDTQYF
15 - TRBJ2-7 TRBV4-1 CASSQDWGVSYEQYF
16 - - TRBV9 CASSESERGGSYEQYF
16 - TRBJ1-4 TRBV11-1 CASSTGAASTNEKLFF
16 - TRBJ2-7 TRBV18 CASSRGQGGLSYEQYF
14 few TRBJ2-7 TRBV6-5 CASGGGGSRLEQYF
14 - TRBJ1-3 TRBV19 CASSTRRSGNTIYF
15 - TRBJ2-3 TRBV5-1 CASSFGTPKADTQYF
15 - TRBJ2-1 TRBV5-1 CASSFSGGFNNEQFF
14 - TRBJ1-2 TRBV5-1 CASTDSGGGYGYTF
11 - TRBJ1-2 TRBV2 CSQVQNYGYTF
15 - TRBJ2-7 TRBV5-4 CASSLVGAVYYEQYF
16 - TRBJ2-6 TRBV23-1 CASSRHRGPGANVLTF
14 - TRBJ1-6 TRBV5-1 CASSLGQGTSPLHF
14 few TRBJ1-5 TRBV6-1 CASSEQGALQPQHF
12 once TRBJ1-1 TRBV7-9 CCSVASNTEAFF
15 - TRBJ2-3 TRBV10-3 CAISSTSGSTDTQYF
15 - TRBJ1-1 TRBV11-2 CASSSSLGQKTEAFF
15 few TRBJ1-5 TRBV16 CASSPTGITNQPQHF
13 - TRBJ2-7 TRBV29-1 CSVLLGNSYEQYF
16 - TRBJ1-4 TRBV11-3 CASSLSGGAANEKLFF